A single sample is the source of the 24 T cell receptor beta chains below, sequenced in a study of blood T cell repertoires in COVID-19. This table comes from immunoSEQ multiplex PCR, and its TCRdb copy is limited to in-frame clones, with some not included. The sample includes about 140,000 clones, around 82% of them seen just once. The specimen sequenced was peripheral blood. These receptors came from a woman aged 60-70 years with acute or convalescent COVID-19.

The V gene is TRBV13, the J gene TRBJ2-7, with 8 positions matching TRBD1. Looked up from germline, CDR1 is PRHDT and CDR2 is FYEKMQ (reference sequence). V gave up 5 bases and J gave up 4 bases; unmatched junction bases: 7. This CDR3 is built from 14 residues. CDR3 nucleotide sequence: TGTGCCAGCAGCCATAGGGACAGGTGGTACGAGCAGTACTTC. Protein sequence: CASSHRDRWYEQYF.

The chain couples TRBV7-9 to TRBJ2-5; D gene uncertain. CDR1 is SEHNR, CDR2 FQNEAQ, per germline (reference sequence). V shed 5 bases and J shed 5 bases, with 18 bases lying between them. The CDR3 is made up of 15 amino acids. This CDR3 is CASSPRLSSGETQYF. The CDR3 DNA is TGTGCCAGCAGCCCACGTCTCTCTAGTGGGGAGACCCAGTACTTC.

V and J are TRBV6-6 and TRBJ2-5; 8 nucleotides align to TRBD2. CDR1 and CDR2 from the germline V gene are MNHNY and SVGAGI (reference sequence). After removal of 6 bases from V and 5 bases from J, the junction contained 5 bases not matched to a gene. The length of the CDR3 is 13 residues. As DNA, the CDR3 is TGTGCCAGCAGGGGGACTAGTAAGGAGACCCAGTACTTC. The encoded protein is CASRGTSKETQYF.

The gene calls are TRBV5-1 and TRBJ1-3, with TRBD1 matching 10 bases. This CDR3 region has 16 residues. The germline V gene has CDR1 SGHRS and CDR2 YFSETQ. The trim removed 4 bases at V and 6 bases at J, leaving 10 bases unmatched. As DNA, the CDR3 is TGCGCCAGCAGCAGAGTCCCGGGACAGGGGAAAAACACCATATATTTT. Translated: CASSRVPGQGKNTIYF.

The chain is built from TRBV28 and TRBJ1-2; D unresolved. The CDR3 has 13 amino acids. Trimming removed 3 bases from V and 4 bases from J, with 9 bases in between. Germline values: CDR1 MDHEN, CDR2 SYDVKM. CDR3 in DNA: TGTGCCAGCAGTTTGACGCGGTCCTATGGCTACACCTTC. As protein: CASSLTRSYGYTF.

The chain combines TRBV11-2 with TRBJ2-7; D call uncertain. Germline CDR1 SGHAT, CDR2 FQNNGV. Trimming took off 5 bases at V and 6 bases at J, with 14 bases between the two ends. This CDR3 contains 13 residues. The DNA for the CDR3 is TGTGCCAGCAGCCCCCAGTCCAGGTCCGAGCAGTACTTC. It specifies CASSPQSRSEQYF.

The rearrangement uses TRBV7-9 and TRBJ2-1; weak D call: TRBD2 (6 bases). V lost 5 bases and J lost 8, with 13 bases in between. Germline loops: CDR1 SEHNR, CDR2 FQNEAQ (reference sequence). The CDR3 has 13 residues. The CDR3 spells CASSPGVFYEQFF. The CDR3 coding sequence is TGTGCCAGCAGCCCGGGGGTTTTCTATGAGCAGTTCTTC.

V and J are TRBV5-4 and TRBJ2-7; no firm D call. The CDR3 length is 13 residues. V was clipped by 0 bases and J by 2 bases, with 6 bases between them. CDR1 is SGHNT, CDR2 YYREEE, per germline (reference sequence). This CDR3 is CASSLDGPYEQYF. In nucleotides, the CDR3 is TGTGCCAGCAGCTTGGACGGTCCCTACGAGCAGTACTTC.

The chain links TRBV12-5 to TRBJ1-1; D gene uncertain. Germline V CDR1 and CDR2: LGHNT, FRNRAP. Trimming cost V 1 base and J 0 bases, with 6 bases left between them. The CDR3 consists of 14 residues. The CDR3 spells CASGLGSVNTEAFF. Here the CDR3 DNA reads TGTGCTAGTGGTTTGGGCAGTGTGAACACTGAAGCTTTCTTT.

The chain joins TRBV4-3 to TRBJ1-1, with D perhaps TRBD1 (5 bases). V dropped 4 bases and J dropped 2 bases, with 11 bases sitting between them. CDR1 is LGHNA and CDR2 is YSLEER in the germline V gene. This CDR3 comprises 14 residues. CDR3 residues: CASSLGHYNTEAFF. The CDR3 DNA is TGCGCCAGCAGCCTCGGACATTATAACACTGAAGCTTTCTTT.

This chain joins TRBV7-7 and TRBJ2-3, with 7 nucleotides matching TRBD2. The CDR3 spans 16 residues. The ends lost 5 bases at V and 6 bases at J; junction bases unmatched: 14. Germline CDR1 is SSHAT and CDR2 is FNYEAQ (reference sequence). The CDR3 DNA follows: TGTGCCAGCAGCCCCCTTGGGGCGGGAGTCCCCGATACGCAGTATTTT. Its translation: CASSPLGAGVPDTQYF.

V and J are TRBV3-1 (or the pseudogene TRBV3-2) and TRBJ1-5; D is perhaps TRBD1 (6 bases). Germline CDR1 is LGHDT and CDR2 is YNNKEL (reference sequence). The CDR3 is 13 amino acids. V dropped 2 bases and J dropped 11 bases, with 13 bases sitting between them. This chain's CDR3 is CASSQSRGRAQHF. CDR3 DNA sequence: TGTGCCAGCAGCCAATCCAGGGGACGGGCCCAGCATTTT.

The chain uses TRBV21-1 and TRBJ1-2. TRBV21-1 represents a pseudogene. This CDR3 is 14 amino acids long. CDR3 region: CASLLGGVRYGYTF. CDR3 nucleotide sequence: TGTGCCAGCCTATTGGGGGGGGTACGATATGGCTACACCTTC.

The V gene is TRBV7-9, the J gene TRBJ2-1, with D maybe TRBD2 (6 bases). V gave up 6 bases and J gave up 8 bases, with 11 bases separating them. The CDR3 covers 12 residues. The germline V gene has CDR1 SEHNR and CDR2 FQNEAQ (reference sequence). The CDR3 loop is CASSWDWDEQFF. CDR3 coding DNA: TGTGCCAGCAGTTGGGACTGGGATGAGCAGTTCTTC.

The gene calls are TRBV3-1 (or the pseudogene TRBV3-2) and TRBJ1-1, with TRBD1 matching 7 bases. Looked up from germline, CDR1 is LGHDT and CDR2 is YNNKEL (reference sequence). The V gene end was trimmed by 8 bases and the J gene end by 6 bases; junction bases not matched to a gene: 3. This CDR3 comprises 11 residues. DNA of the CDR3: TGTGCCAGCGGACAGGCCCCTGAAGCTTTCTTT. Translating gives CASGQAPEAFF.

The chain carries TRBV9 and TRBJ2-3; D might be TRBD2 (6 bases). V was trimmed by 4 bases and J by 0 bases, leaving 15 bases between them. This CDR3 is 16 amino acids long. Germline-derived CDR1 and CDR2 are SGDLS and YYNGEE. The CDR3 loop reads CASSPQAGSSTDTQYF. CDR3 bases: TGTGCCAGCAGCCCCCAGGCGGGATCTAGCACAGATACGCAGTATTTT.

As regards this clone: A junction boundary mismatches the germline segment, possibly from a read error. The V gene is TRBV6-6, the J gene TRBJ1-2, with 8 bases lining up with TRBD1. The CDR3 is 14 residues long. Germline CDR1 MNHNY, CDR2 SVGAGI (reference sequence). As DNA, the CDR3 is TGTGCCAGCACTTACGGACAGGGATACGATGGCTACACCTTC. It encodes CASTYGQGYDGYTF.

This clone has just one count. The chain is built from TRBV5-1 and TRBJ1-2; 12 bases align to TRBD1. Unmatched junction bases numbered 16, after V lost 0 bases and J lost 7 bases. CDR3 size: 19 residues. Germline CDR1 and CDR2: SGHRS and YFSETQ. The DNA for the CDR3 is TGCGCCAGCAGCTTGGGGACCTCACCGGGGGACAGGGGGCATCGTGGCTACACCTTC. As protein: CASSLGTSPGDRGHRGYTF.

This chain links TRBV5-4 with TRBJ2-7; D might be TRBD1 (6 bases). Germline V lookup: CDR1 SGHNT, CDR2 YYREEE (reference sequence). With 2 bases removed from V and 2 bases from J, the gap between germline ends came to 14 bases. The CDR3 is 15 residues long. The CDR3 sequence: CASSFPDSATYEQYF. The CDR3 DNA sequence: TGTGCCAGCAGCTTCCCGGACAGCGCGACCTACGAGCAGTACTTC. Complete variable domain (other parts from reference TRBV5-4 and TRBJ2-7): ETGVTQSPTHLIKTRGQQVTLRCSSQSGHNTVSWYQQALGQGPQFIFQYYREEENGRGNFPPRFSGLQFPNYSSELNVNALELDDSALYLCASSFPDSATYEQYFGPGTRLTVT.

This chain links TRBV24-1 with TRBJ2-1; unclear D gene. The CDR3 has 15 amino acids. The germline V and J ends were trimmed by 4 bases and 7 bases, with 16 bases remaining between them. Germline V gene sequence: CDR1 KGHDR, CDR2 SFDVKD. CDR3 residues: CATSDQSRNLNEQFF. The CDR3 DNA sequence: TGTGCCACCAGTGACCAATCCAGGAACCTGAATGAGCAGTTCTTC.

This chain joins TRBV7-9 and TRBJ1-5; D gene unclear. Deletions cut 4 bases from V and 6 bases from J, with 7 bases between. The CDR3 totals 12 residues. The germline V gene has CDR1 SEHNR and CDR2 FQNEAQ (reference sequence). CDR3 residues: CASSYHGQPQHF. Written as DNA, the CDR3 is TGTGCCAGCAGCTACCACGGTCAGCCCCAGCATTTT.

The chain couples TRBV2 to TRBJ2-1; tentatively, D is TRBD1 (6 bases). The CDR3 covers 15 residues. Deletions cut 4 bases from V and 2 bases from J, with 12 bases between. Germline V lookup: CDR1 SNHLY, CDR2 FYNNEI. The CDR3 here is CASSGAGVPYNEQFF. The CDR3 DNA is TGTGCCAGCAGTGGAGCAGGGGTCCCCTACAATGAGCAGTTCTTC.

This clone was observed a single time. This CDR3 is CAISVRGNSETQYF. The DNA for the CDR3 is TGTGCCATCAGTGTCCGGGGGAACTCAGAGACCCAGTACTTC. The V gene is TRBV10-3, the J gene TRBJ2-5; TRBD2 is a possible D gene (6 bases). The CDR3 consists of 14 residues. From germline, CDR1 is ENHRY and CDR2 SYGVKD. V shed 4 bases and J shed 4 bases, with 13 bases lying between them.

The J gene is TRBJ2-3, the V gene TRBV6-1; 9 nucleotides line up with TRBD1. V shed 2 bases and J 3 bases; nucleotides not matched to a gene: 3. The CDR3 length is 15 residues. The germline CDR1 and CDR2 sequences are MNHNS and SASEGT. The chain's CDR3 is CASSEPGQGTDTQYF. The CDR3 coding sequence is TGTGCCAGCAGTGAACCGGGACAGGGAACAGATACGCAGTATTTT.